Listed below are T cell receptor beta chains from one sample, sequenced in a study of identical twins. TCRdb re-called the 5' RACE reads through MiXCR, storing one row per CDR3 protein. The data hold fewer than 500,000 distinct CDR3 sequences, with approximately 15% observed a single time. The sample was also linked to a second study, of yellow fever vaccine responses in identical twins.

Sequencing was done on a sample of CD4+ T cells sorted from blood. These receptors were obtained from a woman younger than 30 in good health. Both conserved end residues are part of each CDR3. Fields, in order: V gene, D gene, J gene, clone size, CDR3 DNA, CDR3 protein. A D gene is named only where the DNA matches it firmly. Size is omitted from some rows. Given values are once, few, many or a class for expanded clones.

v_gene: TRBV7-2; d_gene: TRBD1; j_gene: TRBJ2-7; abundance: few; CDR3nt: TGTGCCAGCAGCTTAGGATTATGGGACAGGGGCGAGCAGTACTTC; CDR3aa: CASSLGLWDRGEQYF
v_gene: TRBV7-9; d_gene: TRBD1; j_gene: TRBJ1-6; abundance: many; CDR3nt: TGTGCCAGCAGCTTATCGGGACAGGGTGGTTCACCCCTCCACTTT; CDR3aa: CASSLSGQGGSPLHF
v_gene: TRBV29-1; d_gene: TRBD1; j_gene: TRBJ2-6; abundance: few; CDR3nt: TGCAGCGTTGAGGGACAGGGGGTTTCTGGGGCCAACGTCCTGACTTTC; CDR3aa: CSVEGQGVSGANVLTF
v_gene: TRBV27; d_gene: TRBD2; j_gene: TRBJ2-2; abundance: few; CDR3nt: TGTGCCAGCAGCCTAAGACTAGCGGGGATCACCGGGGAGCTGTTTTTT; CDR3aa: CASSLRLAGITGELFF
v_gene: TRBV7-9; d_gene: NA; j_gene: TRBJ1-2; abundance: NA; CDR3nt: TGTGCCAGCAGCCAGCCAAGGGACCGCGGGGGCTACACCTTC; CDR3aa: CASSQPRDRGGYTF
v_gene: TRBV6-5; d_gene: NA; j_gene: TRBJ2-7; abundance: NA; CDR3nt: TGTGCCAGCAGTTACTCCGGGACTGTAACCTACGAGCAGTACTTC; CDR3aa: CASSYSGTVTYEQYF
v_gene: TRBV12-3/TRBV12-4; d_gene: NA; j_gene: TRBJ2-5; abundance: few; CDR3nt: TGTGCCAGCAGTTTAACCAGCGGAGAAGAGACCCAGTACTTC; CDR3aa: CASSLTSGEETQYF
v_gene: TRBV19; d_gene: TRBD2; j_gene: TRBJ2-5; abundance: NA; CDR3nt: TGTGCCAGTAGTATGGGAAGGAACGGGAGGGAGACCCAGTACTTC; CDR3aa: CASSMGRNGRETQYF
v_gene: TRBV29-1; d_gene: NA; j_gene: TRBJ2-1; abundance: many; CDR3nt: TGCAGCGTTGATGCTCAGGGAGGCCTCGCTGAGCAGTTCTTC; CDR3aa: CSVDAQGGLAEQFF
v_gene: TRBV12-3/TRBV12-4; d_gene: TRBD1; j_gene: TRBJ2-3; abundance: many; CDR3nt: TGTGCCAGCAGTTTTAACAGGGGGCGCGCAGATACGCAGTATTTT; CDR3aa: CASSFNRGRADTQYF
v_gene: TRBV3-1; d_gene: NA; j_gene: TRBJ1-1; abundance: few; CDR3nt: TGTGCCAGCAGCCAAGTCGGAGTGAACACTGAAGCTTTCTTT; CDR3aa: CASSQVGVNTEAFF
v_gene: TRBV5-6; d_gene: TRBD1; j_gene: TRBJ2-2; abundance: few; CDR3nt: TGTGCCAGCAGCTCCCGGGACAGGGGTAACACCGGGGAGCTGTTTTTT; CDR3aa: CASSSRDRGNTGELFF
v_gene: TRBV11-2; d_gene: NA; j_gene: TRBJ1-2; abundance: many; CDR3nt: TGTGCCAGCAGCTTAGACGGGGACTATGGCTACACCTTC; CDR3aa: CASSLDGDYGYTF
v_gene: TRBV5-4; d_gene: NA; j_gene: TRBJ2-7; abundance: once; CDR3nt: TGTGCCAGCAGCTCGGAGGCTAGGACTGGGGAGCAGTACTTC; CDR3aa: CASSSEARTGEQYF
v_gene: TRBV28; d_gene: NA; j_gene: TRBJ2-7; abundance: NA; CDR3nt: TGTGCCAGCAGTTTGGGGGGGCACGCGTTCTACGAGCAGTACTTC; CDR3aa: CASSLGGHAFYEQYF
v_gene: TRBV4-2; d_gene: NA; j_gene: TRBJ1-1; abundance: NA; CDR3nt: TGTGCCAGCAGCCAAGACTCGGGCCAGATTGAAGCTTTCTTT; CDR3aa: CASSQDSGQIEAFF
v_gene: TRBV28; d_gene: TRBD1; j_gene: TRBJ2-2; abundance: few; CDR3nt: TGTGCCAGCAGCCACTCCGGGACAGGGTCCACCGGGGAGCTGTTTTTT; CDR3aa: CASSHSGTGSTGELFF
v_gene: TRBV12-3/TRBV12-4; d_gene: NA; j_gene: TRBJ2-2; abundance: many; CDR3nt: TGTGCCAGCAGGTCTCAGGGGATCGGGGAGCTGTTTTTT; CDR3aa: CASRSQGIGELFF
v_gene: TRBV7-2; d_gene: NA; j_gene: TRBJ2-1; abundance: few; CDR3nt: TGTGCCAGCAGACCATCCTACAATGAGCAGTTCTTC; CDR3aa: CASRPSYNEQFF
v_gene: TRBV12-3/TRBV12-4; d_gene: TRBD2; j_gene: TRBJ2-1; abundance: many; CDR3nt: TGTGCCAGCATCCTCTGGACTAGCTCCTACAATGAGCAGTTCTTC; CDR3aa: CASILWTSSYNEQFF
v_gene: TRBV15; d_gene: TRBD2; j_gene: TRBJ2-3; abundance: few; CDR3nt: TGTGCCACCAGAGGCGGGGGGGGCAGCACAGATACGCAGTATTTT; CDR3aa: CATRGGGGSTDTQYF
v_gene: TRBV15; d_gene: TRBD1; j_gene: TRBJ1-5; abundance: NA; CDR3nt: TGTGCCACCAGCAGAGGCACAGGGGGCAATCAGCCCCAGCATTTT; CDR3aa: CATSRGTGGNQPQHF
v_gene: TRBV25-1; d_gene: NA; j_gene: TRBJ2-5; abundance: few; CDR3nt: TGTGCCAGCAGTGAATCTGGGCTAATAGAGACCCAGTACTTC; CDR3aa: CASSESGLIETQYF
v_gene: TRBV27; d_gene: NA; j_gene: TRBJ2-2; abundance: NA; CDR3nt: TGTGCCAGCAGTTTAACCGTCCCCGGCACCGGGGAGCTGTTTTTT; CDR3aa: CASSLTVPGTGELFF
v_gene: TRBV5-6; d_gene: TRBD1; j_gene: TRBJ2-3; abundance: NA; CDR3nt: TGTGCCAGCAGCTTACTTCTGGACAGGGCGTCAGATACGCAGTATTTT; CDR3aa: CASSLLLDRASDTQYF
v_gene: TRBV4-3; d_gene: NA; j_gene: TRBJ1-4; abundance: few; CDR3nt: TGCGCCAGCAGCCAAGATCGCGGGTGGGAGCGGGAAAAACTGTTTTTT; CDR3aa: CASSQDRGWEREKLFF
v_gene: TRBV18; d_gene: TRBD2; j_gene: TRBJ2-1; abundance: few; CDR3nt: TGTGCCAGCTCACCTCTTTTGGGGGGGTCGAATGAGCAGTTCTTC; CDR3aa: CASSPLLGGSNEQFF
v_gene: TRBV15; d_gene: NA; j_gene: TRBJ2-7; abundance: few; CDR3nt: TGTGCCACCAGCAGAGTAGGGGGGTACGAGCAGTACTTC; CDR3aa: CATSRVGGYEQYF
v_gene: TRBV27; d_gene: TRBD2; j_gene: TRBJ2-1; abundance: few; CDR3nt: TGTGCCAGCAGTTTCGACCGGCTAGCGGGAGGGCACAATGAGCAGTTCTTC; CDR3aa: CASSFDRLAGGHNEQFF
v_gene: TRBV3-1; d_gene: NA; j_gene: TRBJ1-4; abundance: NA; CDR3nt: TGTGCCAGCAGCCGTCAGCGGTCAACTAATGAAAAACTGTTTTTT; CDR3aa: CASSRQRSTNEKLFF
v_gene: TRBV28; d_gene: NA; j_gene: TRBJ2-7; abundance: NA; CDR3nt: TGTGCCAGCAGTACAGGGCGGCAGAGCTCCTACGAGCAGTACTTC; CDR3aa: CASSTGRQSSYEQYF
v_gene: TRBV25-1; d_gene: NA; j_gene: TRBJ1-1; abundance: few; CDR3nt: TGTGCCAGCAGTGAATTCAGACAGCGAAGCACTGAAGCTTTCTTT; CDR3aa: CASSEFRQRSTEAFF
v_gene: TRBV5-1; d_gene: TRBD1; j_gene: TRBJ2-5; abundance: NA; CDR3nt: TGCGCCAGCAACCTATTGACAGGGGGCGGTGAGACCCAGTACTTC; CDR3aa: CASNLLTGGGETQYF
v_gene: TRBV24-1; d_gene: TRBD1; j_gene: TRBJ2-1; abundance: NA; CDR3nt: TGTGCCACCAGTGATGCCCGGACAGGGGATAGCTCCTACAATGAGCAGTTCTTC; CDR3aa: CATSDARTGDSSYNEQFF
v_gene: TRBV20-1; d_gene: TRBD2; j_gene: TRBJ2-4; abundance: few; CDR3nt: TGCAGTGCCAAGCTAGGCGGGGGGCGATACATTCAGTACTTC; CDR3aa: CSAKLGGGRYIQYF
v_gene: TRBV12-3/TRBV12-4; d_gene: TRBD1; j_gene: TRBJ2-7; abundance: NA; CDR3nt: TGTGCCAGCAGGATAGACAGGGGTGGTACCTACGAGCAGTACTTC; CDR3aa: CASRIDRGGTYEQYF
v_gene: TRBV12-5; d_gene: NA; j_gene: TRBJ2-5; abundance: many; CDR3nt: TGTGCTAGTGGTTTCGGAGAGACCCAGTACTTC; CDR3aa: CASGFGETQYF
v_gene: TRBV29-1; d_gene: NA; j_gene: TRBJ2-2; abundance: few; CDR3nt: TGCAGCGTTGGTCGGGTCGTGAACACCGGGGAGCTGTTTTTT; CDR3aa: CSVGRVVNTGELFF
v_gene: TRBV7-2; d_gene: TRBD2; j_gene: TRBJ2-5; abundance: NA; CDR3nt: TGTGCCAGCAGACTGGGACTAGCCTTGGAGACCCAGTACTTC; CDR3aa: CASRLGLALETQYF
v_gene: TRBV5-1; d_gene: NA; j_gene: TRBJ1-2; abundance: many; CDR3nt: TGCGCCAGCAGCTTGGACTTGACAGTATCTATGGGCTACACCTTC; CDR3aa: CASSLDLTVSMGYTF